What follows are 9 T cell receptor beta chains derived from one specimen sequenced in a study of T cells in tumors after PD-1 blockade. The method was immunoSEQ multiplex PCR; TCRdb's version includes in-frame clones alone and lacks a portion of them. The table lists around 21,000 clones, roughly 80% of them singletons, with about a quarter in the top ten. The sample was PBMCs, taken after anti-PD-1 therapy. All receptors derive from a human donor with advanced basal cell or squamous cell carcinoma (not recorded which).

The chain couples TRBV7-2 to TRBJ2-2; 11 bases map to TRBD2. The germline CDR1 and CDR2 sequences are SGHTA and FQGNSA. J gave up 1 base and V 4 bases, and 2 bases lay outside the gene matches. The CDR3 runs to 16 residues. The CDR3 sequence: CASSSGTSGNTGELFF. The CDR3 DNA sequence: TGTGCCAGCAGCTCGGGGACTAGCGGGAACACCGGGGAGCTGTTTTTT.

J is TRBJ1-2 and V is TRBV10-3; perhaps TRBD1 as D (5 bases). The germline V gene has CDR1 ENHRY and CDR2 SYGVKD. The V end lost 6 bases, the J end lost 2 bases, and 10 bases lay between the germline ends. The CDR3 contains 13 residues. CDR3 amino acids: CAISEGPNYGYTF. The CDR3 DNA follows: TGTGCCATCAGCGAGGGACCGAACTATGGCTACACCTTC.

This chain uses TRBV6-5 with TRBJ1-4; D call uncertain. Per germline, CDR1 MNHEY and CDR2 SVGAGI. The CDR3 spans 15 residues. The germline V and J ends were trimmed by 6 bases and 1 base, with 12 bases remaining between them. The DNA of the CDR3 is TGTGCCAGCAGACCGAGACGGCTAACTAATGAAAAACTGTTTTTT. Translation: CASRPRRLTNEKLFF.

The chain recombines TRBV7-8 with TRBJ2-7; D uncertain. CDR1 and CDR2 from the germline V gene are SGHVS and FQNEAQ. Trimming pared 2 bases from V and 0 bases from J, leaving 8 bases between. This CDR3 contains 14 residues. The CDR3 region has the DNA TGTGCCAGCAGCTTATTCCAGGACTCCTACGAGCAGTACTTC. Translation gives CASSLFQDSYEQYF.

The CDR3 nucleotides read TGTGCCACCAGCAGAGGGACAGTTCTGAACACTGAAGCTTTCTTT. Protein sequence: CATSRGTVLNTEAFF. The chain has TRBV15 and TRBJ1-1, with D perhaps TRBD1 (6 bases). Germline values: CDR1 LNHNV, CDR2 YYDKDF (reference sequence). The CDR3 loop spans 15 amino acids. The germline V and J ends were trimmed by 1 base and 0 bases, with 9 bases remaining between them.

The chain joins TRBV7-6 to TRBJ1-2; D possibly corresponds to TRBD1 (6 bases). The germline gives CDR1 SGHVS, CDR2 FNYEAQ. This CDR3 contains 16 residues. Trimming took off 5 bases at V and 4 bases at J, with 20 bases between the two ends. The CDR3 nucleotides are TGTGCCAGCAGCCCCGGGGCGGGGGGGCTAAGCTATGGCTACACCTTC. It is translated as CASSPGAGGLSYGYTF.

Here the CDR3 DNA reads TGCAGCATTGGGGACATAAGCTCTGGGGCCAACGTCCTGACTTTC. The encoded protein is CSIGDISSGANVLTF. The V call is TRBV29-1, the J call TRBJ2-6, with TRBD1 as a possible D gene (6 bases). V was trimmed by 8 bases and J by 0 bases, leaving 14 bases between them. The CDR3 spans 15 residues. Per germline, CDR1 SQVTM and CDR2 ANQGSEA.

The CDR3 protein is CASTLSSGSGYEQYF. CDR3 sequence (DNA): TGTGCCAGCACCCTCTCTAGCGGGAGTGGGTACGAGCAGTACTTC. The chain has TRBV7-2 and TRBJ2-7; 10 nucleotides line up with TRBD2. This CDR3 has 15 amino acids. Germline values: CDR1 SGHTA, CDR2 FQGNSA. Trimming at V came to 7 bases and at J to 4 bases, leaving 10 bases not matched to a gene.

The V gene is TRBV7-8, the J gene TRBJ2-1; tentatively, D is TRBD2 (6 bases). This CDR3 region has 16 residues. V was cut by 1 base and J by 2 bases, with 12 bases left in between. Germline V gene lookup returns CDR1 SGHVS and CDR2 FQNEAQ. The CDR3 reads CASSLVGGATYNEQFF. CDR3 sequence (DNA): TGTGCCAGCAGCTTAGTGGGCGGGGCCACCTACAATGAGCAGTTCTTC.